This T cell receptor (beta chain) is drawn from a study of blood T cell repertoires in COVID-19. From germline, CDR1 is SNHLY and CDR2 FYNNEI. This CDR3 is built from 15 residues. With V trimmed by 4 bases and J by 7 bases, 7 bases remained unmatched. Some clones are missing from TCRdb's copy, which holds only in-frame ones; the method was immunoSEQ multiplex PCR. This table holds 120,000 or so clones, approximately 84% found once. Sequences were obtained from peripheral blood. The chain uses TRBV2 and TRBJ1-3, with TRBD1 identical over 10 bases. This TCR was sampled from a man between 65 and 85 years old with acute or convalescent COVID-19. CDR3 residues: CASSGATGGMNTIYF. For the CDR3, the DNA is TGTGCCAGCAGTGGAGCGACAGGGGGCATGAACACCATATATTTT.